Detailed here is one T cell receptor beta chain. Antigen specificity is unknown. Produced via immunoSEQ multiplex PCR; TCRdb's table is partial and in-frame only. The sample contains approximately 32,000 clones, approximately 85% of which appear only once. The sample comes from a study of PD-1 blockade in classical Hodgkin lymphoma. The study's findings and limits: Complete responders showed a baseline diversity that resembled the diversity of newly diagnosed patients. Still unresolved is the cause of the repertoire differences, which may be disease activity or prior therapy. Compared with healthy donors, newly diagnosed patients reportedly showed lower baseline TCR diversity. A significant rise in TCR diversity by C4D1 was seen for CD4+ but not CD8+ cells.

Autologous stem cell transplantation was followed by relapse in every patient, and brentuximab vedotin exposure varied. This CDR3 region has 15 residues. Germline CDR1 and CDR2: MNHEY and SVGAGI. V lost 6 bases and J 4 bases, leaving 18 bases between the germline ends. The sample consisted of peripheral blood mononuclear cells (PBMCs), taken at baseline. The origin of this receptor is a human donor with classical Hodgkin lymphoma. The chain employs TRBV6-5 and TRBJ1-2, with D unclear. CDR3 amino acids: CASSQEAFGSYGYTF. The DNA for the CDR3 is TGTGCCAGCAGCCAAGAAGCATTCGGGAGCTATGGCTACACCTTC.